This entry describes one T cell receptor beta chain. No antigen is known for it. The data originate from a study of OX40 agonist ivuxolimab in advanced cancers. Findings of the study overall: In general, CD8+ T cells held more expanded clones than CD4+ did, on average.

The assay was immunoSEQ multiplex PCR, and TCRdb's table has in-frame clones only and misses some. The table has tens of thousands of clones, about 90% seen once. V lost 10 bases to trimming and J lost 7 bases; unmatched junction nucleotides: 18. In germline, CDR1 is LNHDA, CDR2 SQIVND (reference sequence). The CDR3 is 17 residues long. The clonotype originates from an adult with an advanced solid tumor such as melanoma, head and neck, liver or kidney cancer. The sequences come from CD4+ or CD8+ T cells sorted from blood, collected in a trial of the OX40 agonist ivuxolimab. V is TRBV19 and J is TRBJ2-2; TRBD2 agrees at 10 bases. CDR3 in amino acids: CATKGTSGRAKGGELFF. DNA for the CDR3: TGTGCCACCAAGGGGACAAGCGGGAGGGCGAAGGGCGGGGAGCTGTTTTTT.